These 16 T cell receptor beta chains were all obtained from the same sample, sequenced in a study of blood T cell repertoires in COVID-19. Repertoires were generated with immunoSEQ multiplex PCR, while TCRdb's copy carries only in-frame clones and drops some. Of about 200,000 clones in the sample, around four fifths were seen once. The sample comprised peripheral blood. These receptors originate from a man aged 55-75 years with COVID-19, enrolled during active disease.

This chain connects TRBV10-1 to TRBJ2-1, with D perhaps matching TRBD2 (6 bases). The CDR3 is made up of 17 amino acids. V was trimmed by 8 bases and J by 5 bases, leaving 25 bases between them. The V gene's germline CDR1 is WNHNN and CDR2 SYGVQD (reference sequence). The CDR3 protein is CASLITSWLARDNEQFF. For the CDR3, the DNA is TGCGCCAGCTTAATAACCTCGTGGCTAGCGAGAGACAATGAGCAGTTCTTC.

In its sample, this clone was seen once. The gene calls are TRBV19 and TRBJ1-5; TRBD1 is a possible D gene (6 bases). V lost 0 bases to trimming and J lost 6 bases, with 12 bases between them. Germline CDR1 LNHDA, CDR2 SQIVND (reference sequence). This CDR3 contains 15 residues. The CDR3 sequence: CASSIEQGRSQPQHF. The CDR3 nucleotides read TGTGCCAGTAGTATAGAACAGGGACGCTCTCAGCCCCAGCATTTT.

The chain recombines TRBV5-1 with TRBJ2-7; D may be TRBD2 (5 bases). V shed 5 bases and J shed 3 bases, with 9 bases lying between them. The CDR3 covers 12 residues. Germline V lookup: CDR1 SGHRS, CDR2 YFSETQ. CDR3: CASRGGSYEQYF. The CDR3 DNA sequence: TGCGCCAGCAGGGGTGGGAGCTACGAGCAGTACTTC.

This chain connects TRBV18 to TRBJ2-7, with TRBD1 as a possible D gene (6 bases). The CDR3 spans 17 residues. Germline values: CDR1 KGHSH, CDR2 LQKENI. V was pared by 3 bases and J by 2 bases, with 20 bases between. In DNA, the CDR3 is TGTGCCAGCTCACCGGTCGGGGCCCCAGGGGTAACCTACGAGCAGTACTTC. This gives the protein CASSPVGAPGVTYEQYF.

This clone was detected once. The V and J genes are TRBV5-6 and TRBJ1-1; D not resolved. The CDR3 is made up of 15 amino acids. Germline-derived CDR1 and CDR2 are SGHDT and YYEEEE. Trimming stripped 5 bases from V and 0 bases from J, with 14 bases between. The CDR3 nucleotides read TGTGCCAGCAGTCTCCTAACGCTCTTGAACACTGAAGCTTTCTTT. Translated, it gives CASSLLTLLNTEAFF.

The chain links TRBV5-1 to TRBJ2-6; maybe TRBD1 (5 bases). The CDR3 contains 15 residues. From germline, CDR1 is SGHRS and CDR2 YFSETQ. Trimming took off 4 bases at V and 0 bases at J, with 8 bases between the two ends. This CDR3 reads CASSLDSSGANVLTF. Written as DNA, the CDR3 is TGCGCCAGCAGCCTAGACAGCTCTGGGGCCAACGTCCTGACTTTC.

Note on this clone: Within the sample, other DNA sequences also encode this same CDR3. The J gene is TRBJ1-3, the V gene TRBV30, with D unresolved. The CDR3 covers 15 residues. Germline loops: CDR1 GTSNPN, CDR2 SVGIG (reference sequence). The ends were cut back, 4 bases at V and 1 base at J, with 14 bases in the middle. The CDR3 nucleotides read TGTGCCTGGACCAGTACGTCCAATTCTGGAAACACCATATATTTT. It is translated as CAWTSTSNSGNTIYF.

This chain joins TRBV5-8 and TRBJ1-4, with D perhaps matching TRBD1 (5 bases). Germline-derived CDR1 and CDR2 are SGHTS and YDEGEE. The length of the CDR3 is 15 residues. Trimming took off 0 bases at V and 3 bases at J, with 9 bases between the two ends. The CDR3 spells CASSLGGGPNEKLFF. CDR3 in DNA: TGTGCCAGCAGCTTGGGCGGGGGACCTAATGAAAAACTGTTTTTT.

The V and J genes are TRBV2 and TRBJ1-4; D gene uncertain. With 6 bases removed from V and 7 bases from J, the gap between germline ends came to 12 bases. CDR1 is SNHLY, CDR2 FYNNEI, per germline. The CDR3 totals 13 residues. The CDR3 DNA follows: TGTGCCAGCAGGATGGAAGGCGGTGAAAAACTGTTTTTT. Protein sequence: CASRMEGGEKLFF. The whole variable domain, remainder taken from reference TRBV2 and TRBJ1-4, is EPEVTQTPSHQVTQMGQEVILRCVPISNHLYFYWYRQILGQKVEFLVSFYNNEISEKSEIFDDQFSVERPDGSNFTLKIRSTKLEDSAMYFCASRMEGGEKLFFGSGTQLSVL.

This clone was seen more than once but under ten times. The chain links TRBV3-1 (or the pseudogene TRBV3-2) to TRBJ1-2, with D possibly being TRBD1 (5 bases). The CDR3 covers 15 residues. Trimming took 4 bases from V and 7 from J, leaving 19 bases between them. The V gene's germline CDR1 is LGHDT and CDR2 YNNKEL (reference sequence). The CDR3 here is CASSPRTREESGYTF. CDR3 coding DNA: TGTGCCAGCAGCCCCCGGACACGTGAGGAATCTGGCTACACCTTC.

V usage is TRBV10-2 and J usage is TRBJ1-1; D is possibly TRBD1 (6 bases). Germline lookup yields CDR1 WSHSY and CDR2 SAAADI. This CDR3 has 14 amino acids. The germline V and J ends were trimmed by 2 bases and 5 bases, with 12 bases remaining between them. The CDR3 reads CASSEGRGITEAFF. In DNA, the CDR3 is TGCGCCAGCAGTGAGGGGAGGGGGATAACTGAAGCTTTCTTT.

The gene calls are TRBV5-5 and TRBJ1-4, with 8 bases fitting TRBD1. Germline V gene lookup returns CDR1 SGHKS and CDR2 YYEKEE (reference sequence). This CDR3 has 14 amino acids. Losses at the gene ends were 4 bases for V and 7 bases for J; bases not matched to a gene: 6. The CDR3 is CASSPGQGGEKLFF. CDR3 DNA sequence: TGTGCCAGCAGCCCAGGACAGGGCGGTGAAAAACTGTTTTTT.

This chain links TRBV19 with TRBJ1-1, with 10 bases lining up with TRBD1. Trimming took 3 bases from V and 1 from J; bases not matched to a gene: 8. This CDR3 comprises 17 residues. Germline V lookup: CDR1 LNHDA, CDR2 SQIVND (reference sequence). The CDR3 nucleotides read TGTGCCAGTAGTATTACCGGGACAGGGGTCCCGAACACTGAAGCTTTCTTT. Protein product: CASSITGTGVPNTEAFF.

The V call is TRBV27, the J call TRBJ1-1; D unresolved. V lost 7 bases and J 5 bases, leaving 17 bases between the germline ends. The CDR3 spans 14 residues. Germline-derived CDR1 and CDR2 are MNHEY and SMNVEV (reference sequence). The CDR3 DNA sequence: TGTGCCAGCACTCCGAGGAACGGGTTGACTGAAGCTTTCTTT. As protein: CASTPRNGLTEAFF.

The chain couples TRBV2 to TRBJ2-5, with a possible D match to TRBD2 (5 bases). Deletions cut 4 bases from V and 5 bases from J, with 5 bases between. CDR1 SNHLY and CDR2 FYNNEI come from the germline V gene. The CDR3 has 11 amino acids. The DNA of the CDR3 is TGTGCCAGCAGTGGGAGGGAGACCCAGTACTTC. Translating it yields CASSGRETQYF. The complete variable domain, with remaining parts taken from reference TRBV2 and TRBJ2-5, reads EPEVTQTPSHQVTQMGQEVILRCVPISNHLYFYWYRQILGQKVEFLVSFYNNEISEKSEIFDDQFSVERPDGSNFTLKIRSTKLEDSAMYFCASSGRETQYFGPGTRLLVL.

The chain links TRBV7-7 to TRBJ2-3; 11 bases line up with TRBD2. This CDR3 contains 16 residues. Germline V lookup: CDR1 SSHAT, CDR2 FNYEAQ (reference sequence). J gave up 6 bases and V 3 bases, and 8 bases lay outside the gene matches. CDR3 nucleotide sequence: TGTGCCAGCAGCTTGCAACTAGCGGGAGCAGGCGATACGCAGTATTTT. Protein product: CASSLQLAGAGDTQYF.